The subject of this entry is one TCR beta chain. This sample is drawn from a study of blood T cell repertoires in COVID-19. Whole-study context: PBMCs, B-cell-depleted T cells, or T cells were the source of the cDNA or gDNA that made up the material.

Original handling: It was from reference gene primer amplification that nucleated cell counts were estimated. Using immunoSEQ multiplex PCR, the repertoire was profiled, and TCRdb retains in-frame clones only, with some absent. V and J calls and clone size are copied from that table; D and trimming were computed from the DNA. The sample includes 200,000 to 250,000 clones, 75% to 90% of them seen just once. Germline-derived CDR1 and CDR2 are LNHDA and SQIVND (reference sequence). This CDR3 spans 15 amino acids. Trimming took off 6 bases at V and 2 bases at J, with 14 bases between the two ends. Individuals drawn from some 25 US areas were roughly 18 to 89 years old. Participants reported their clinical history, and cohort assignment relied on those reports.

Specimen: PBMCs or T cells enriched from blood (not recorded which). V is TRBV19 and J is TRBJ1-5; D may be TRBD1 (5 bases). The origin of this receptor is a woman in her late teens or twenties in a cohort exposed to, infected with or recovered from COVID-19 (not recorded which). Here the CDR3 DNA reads TGTGCCAGTAGCTTGGGGGGGTCCCGCAATCAGCCCCAGCATTTT. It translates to CASSLGGSRNQPQHF. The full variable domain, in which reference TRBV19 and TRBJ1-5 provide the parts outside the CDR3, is DGGITQSPKYLFRKEGQNVTLSCEQNLNHDAMYWYRQDPGQGLRLIYYSQIVNDFQKGDIAEGYSVSREKKESFPLTVTSAQKNPTAFYLCASSLGGSRNQPQHFGDGTRLSIL.